This TCR beta chain emerged from a study of blood T cells in healthy people across ages. This clonotype came up a few times. The V and J ends lost 3 bases and 10 bases respectively, with 19 bases between them. The CDR3 has 14 amino acids. In germline, CDR1 is DFQATT, CDR2 SNEGSKA (reference sequence). Through a sample-barcoded 5' primer and a J-beta primer mix, a second PCR was run for about 7 to 12 cycles. TCRdb fed the 5' RACE reads into MiXCR, producing one record per CDR3 protein. The data show more than 1.4 million distinct CDR3 sequences, with around two fifths seen just once and 7.9% held by the top ten.

The sequence came from a woman aged 18-29 years in good health. The chain is built from TRBV20-1 and TRBJ2-1; D gene ambiguous. The source material was blood. CDR3 in amino acids: CSASPNEVVNEQFF. The CDR3 nucleotides read TGCAGTGCTAGTCCCAACGAGGTGGTTAACGAGCAGTTCTTC.